Presented here are 17 T cell receptor beta chains from one specimen sequenced in a study of cytomegalovirus exposure and HLA in healthy donors. PCR involved 60 Vbeta and 13 Jbeta primers. Data came from immunoSEQ multiplex PCR; TCRdb stores just in-frame clones and leaves some out. The sample table includes about 140,000 clones. The sequencing sample was made of PBMCs. Receptor source: a male donor in good health and CMV-seronegative.

The rearrangement joins TRBV7-2 to TRBJ2-5; TRBD1 matches 7 bases. CDR1 is SGHTA and CDR2 is FQGNSA in the germline V gene. V was clipped by 6 bases and J by 7 bases; unmatched bases: 8. The CDR3 totals 13 residues. In nucleotides, the CDR3 is TGTGCCAGCAGACCCACAGGGGTTGGGACCCAGTACTTC. Its protein is CASRPTGVGTQYF.

The chain combines TRBV30 with TRBJ1-4, with 7 bases that match TRBD1. Germline CDR1 GTSNPN, CDR2 SVGIG (reference sequence). There are 16 residues in the CDR3. The J segment lost 3 bases and the V segment lost 3 bases, leaving 10 bases of the junction unmatched. This chain's CDR3 is CAWRTGTGASNEKLFF. The CDR3, as DNA: TGTGCCTGGAGGACGGGAACAGGGGCATCTAATGAAAAACTGTTTTTT.

The genes are TRBV30 and TRBJ2-2; TRBD2 might be the D (6 bases). The CDR3 extends over 16 amino acids. Germline V CDR1 and CDR2: GTSNPN, SVGIG (reference sequence). V lost 1 base and J 4 bases, leaving 16 bases between the germline ends. Here the CDR3 reads CAWSALAVTPTGELFF. CDR3 nucleotide sequence: TGTGCCTGGAGTGCACTAGCTGTAACCCCCACCGGGGAGCTGTTTTTT.

CDR3 bases: TGTGCCAGTAGTATAATCAGGGGGCGAATCGACACTGAAGCTTTCTTT. As protein: CASSIIRGRIDTEAFF. The V call is TRBV19, the J call TRBJ1-1; 8 bases align to TRBD1. Per the germline V gene, CDR1 is LNHDA and CDR2 is SQIVND (reference sequence). J was trimmed by 3 bases and V by 2 bases; bases with no gene match: 8. The CDR3 is 16 amino acids.

The CDR3 nucleotides are TGTGCCAGCAGCTCTTCCCTCGTGATAGCGGGAGGGACCAATGAGCAGTTCTTC. Translation: CASSSSLVIAGGTNEQFF. V is TRBV5-4 and J is TRBJ2-1, with 11 bases lining up with TRBD2. The J segment lost 6 bases and the V segment lost 3 bases, leaving 14 bases of the junction unmatched. CDR1 and CDR2 (germline): SGHNT, YYREEE (reference sequence). The CDR3 covers 18 residues.

The V gene is TRBV13, the J gene TRBJ2-7; the D gene is possibly TRBD1 (5 bases). CDR3 length: 12 amino acids. CDR1 and CDR2 (germline): PRHDT, FYEKMQ (reference sequence). Between the trimmed V and J ends, which lost 5 bases and 3 bases, there was a span of 8 bases. The CDR3 spells CASSQDNYEQYF. The CDR3 coding sequence is TGTGCCAGCAGCCAGGACAACTACGAGCAGTACTTC.

This chain uses TRBV30 with TRBJ1-4; 7 bases line up with TRBD1. V gave up 2 bases and J gave up 0 bases; unmatched junction bases: 6. The germline V gene encodes CDR1 GTSNPN and CDR2 SVGIG (reference sequence). This CDR3 is 16 amino acids long. Here the CDR3 reads CAWSRRDSATNEKLFF. DNA for the CDR3: TGTGCCTGGAGTCGGAGGGACAGTGCAACTAATGAAAAACTGTTTTTT.

The chain is built from TRBV5-3 and TRBJ1-2; D is perhaps TRBD1 (5 bases). TRBV5-3 falls under the ORF class, with uncertain function. Trimming shortened V by 1 base and J by 4 bases, and 8 bases separated the two germline ends. The CDR3 has 13 amino acids. CDR3 in amino acids: CARSLTGFYGYTF. Here the CDR3 DNA reads TGTGCCAGAAGCTTGACAGGCTTCTATGGCTACACCTTC.

The chain employs TRBV19 and TRBJ2-7, with D perhaps TRBD1 (6 bases). CDR1 and CDR2 (germline): LNHDA, SQIVND (reference sequence). Deletions cut 5 bases from V and 3 bases from J, with 14 bases between. The length of the CDR3 is 14 residues. CDR3: CASSPRDTLYEQYF. CDR3 in DNA: TGTGCCAGTAGTCCCCGGGACACCCTCTACGAGCAGTACTTC.

The CDR3 region is CASSPWGRGTYEQYF. CDR3 coding DNA: TGTGCCAGCAGTCCCTGGGGCAGGGGGACCTACGAGCAGTACTTC. The J gene is TRBJ2-7, the V gene TRBV28; TRBD1 aligns across 7 bases. Germline-derived CDR1 and CDR2 are MDHEN and SYDVKM. Trimming took 5 bases from V and 2 from J; bases not matched to a gene: 9. The CDR3 contains 15 residues.

This chain links TRBV5-1 with TRBJ1-3; D remains ambiguous. Germline lookup yields CDR1 SGHRS and CDR2 YFSETQ. This CDR3 has 16 residues. V shed 4 bases and J shed 0 bases, with 14 bases lying between them. The CDR3 DNA reads as TGCGCCAGCAGCAGATTTGACATAAGCTCTGGAAACACCATATATTTT. Translation gives CASSRFDISSGNTIYF.

This chain links TRBV6-6 with TRBJ1-2, with D possibly TRBD1 on 6 matching bases. This CDR3 has 15 residues. Germline loops: CDR1 MNHNY, CDR2 SVGAGI (reference sequence). Trimming removed 8 bases at V and 5 bases at J, with 21 bases between. DNA for the CDR3: TGTGCCAGCGCCCTGGGGGCAGCCGACCTTTATGGCTACACCTTC. It encodes CASALGAADLYGYTF.

The genes are TRBV30 and TRBJ1-6; D may be TRBD1 (6 bases). Germline loops: CDR1 GTSNPN, CDR2 SVGIG (reference sequence). Trimming removed 0 bases at V and 7 bases at J, with 16 bases between. The CDR3 sequence is 16 residues long. CDR3: CAWSVSQAGVNSPLHF. As DNA, the CDR3 is TGTGCCTGGAGTGTTTCTCAGGCAGGGGTAAATTCACCCCTCCACTTT.

V is TRBV30 and J is TRBJ2-5; 7 bases are shared with TRBD2. The J call may be faulty, since TRBJ2-7 better matches the DNA end. The CDR3 covers 14 residues. Germline V lookup: CDR1 GTSNPN, CDR2 SVGIG (reference sequence). CDR3 region: CAWRLAGVTYEQYF. In nucleotides, the CDR3 is TGTGCCTGGAGGCTTGCGGGAGTAACCTACGAGCAGTACTTC.

The V gene is TRBV18, the J gene TRBJ2-1, with 13 bases fitting TRBD2. Unmatched junction bases numbered 6, after V lost 0 bases and J lost 10 bases. The length of the CDR3 is 16 residues. Looked up from germline, CDR1 is KGHSH and CDR2 is LQKENI. In DNA form, the CDR3 reads TGTGCCAGCTCACCACCACTAGGGACTAGCGGGACCGAGCAGTTCTTC. Its protein product is CASSPPLGTSGTEQFF.

The chain uses TRBV7-6 and TRBJ2-7, with 9 positions matching TRBD2. The V gene end was trimmed by 3 bases and the J gene end by 2 bases; junction bases not matched to a gene: 8. There are 16 residues in the CDR3. Germline V lookup: CDR1 SGHVS, CDR2 FNYEAQ. The CDR3 protein is CASSLTVTSGTYEQYF. CDR3 nucleotides: TGTGCCAGCAGCTTGACGGTGACTAGCGGTACCTACGAGCAGTACTTC. The whole variable domain, filled in from reference TRBV7-6 and TRBJ2-7, reads GAGVSQSPRYKVTKRGQDVALRCDPISGHVSLYWYRQALGQGPEFLTYFNYEAQQDKSGLPNDRFSAERPEGSISTLTIQRTEQRDSAMYRCASSLTVTSGTYEQYFGPGTRLTVT.

V is TRBV5-4 and J is TRBJ1-2; TRBD1 matches at 8 bases. The CDR3 has 15 residues. Germline V gives CDR1 SGHNT, CDR2 YYREEE (reference sequence). After removal of 0 bases from V and 7 bases from J, the junction contained 8 bases not matched to a gene. As DNA, the CDR3 is TGTGCCAGCAGCTTGGACCCAGGGGGCTGGGGTGGCTACACCTTC. Protein: CASSLDPGGWGGYTF. Complete variable domain (other parts from reference TRBV5-4 and TRBJ1-2): ETGVTQSPTHLIKTRGQQVTLRCSSQSGHNTVSWYQQALGQGPQFIFQYYREEENGRGNFPPRFSGLQFPNYSSELNVNALELDDSALYLCASSLDPGGWGGYTFGSGTRLTVV.